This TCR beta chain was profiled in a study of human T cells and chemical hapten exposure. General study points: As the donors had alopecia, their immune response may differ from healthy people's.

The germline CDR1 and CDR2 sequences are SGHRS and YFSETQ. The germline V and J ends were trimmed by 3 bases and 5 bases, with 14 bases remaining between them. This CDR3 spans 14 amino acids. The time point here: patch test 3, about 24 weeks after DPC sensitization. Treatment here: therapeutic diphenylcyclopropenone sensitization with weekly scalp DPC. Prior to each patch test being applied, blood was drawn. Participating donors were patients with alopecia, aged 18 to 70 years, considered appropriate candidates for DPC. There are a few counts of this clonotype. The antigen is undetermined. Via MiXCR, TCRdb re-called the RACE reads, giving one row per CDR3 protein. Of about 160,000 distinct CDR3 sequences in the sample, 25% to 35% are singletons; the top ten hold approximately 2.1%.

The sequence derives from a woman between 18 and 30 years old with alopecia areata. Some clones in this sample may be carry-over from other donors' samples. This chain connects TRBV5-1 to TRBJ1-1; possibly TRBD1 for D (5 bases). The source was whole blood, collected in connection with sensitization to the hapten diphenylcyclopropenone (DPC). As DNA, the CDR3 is TGCGCCAGCAGCTGGACGTACGAGGGGACTGAAGCTTTCTTT. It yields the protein CASSWTYEGTEAFF.